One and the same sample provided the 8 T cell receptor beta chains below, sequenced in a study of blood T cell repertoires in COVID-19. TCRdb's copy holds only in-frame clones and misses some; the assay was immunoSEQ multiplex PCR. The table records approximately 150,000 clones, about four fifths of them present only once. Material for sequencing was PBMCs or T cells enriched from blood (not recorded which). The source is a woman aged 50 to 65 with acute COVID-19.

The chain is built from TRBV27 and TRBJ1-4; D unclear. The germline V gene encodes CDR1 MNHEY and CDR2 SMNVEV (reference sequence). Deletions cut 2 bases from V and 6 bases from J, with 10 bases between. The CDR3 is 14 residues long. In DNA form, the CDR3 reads TGTGCCAGCAGTTTAAGGAGGGTGCATGAAAAACTGTTTTTT. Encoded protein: CASSLRRVHEKLFF. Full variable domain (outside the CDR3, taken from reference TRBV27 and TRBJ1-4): EAQVTQNPRYLITVTGKKLTVTCSQNMNHEYMSWYRQDPGLGLRQIYYSMNVEVTDKGDVPEGYKVSRKEKRNFPLILESPSPNQTSLYFCASSLRRVHEKLFFGSGTQLSVL.

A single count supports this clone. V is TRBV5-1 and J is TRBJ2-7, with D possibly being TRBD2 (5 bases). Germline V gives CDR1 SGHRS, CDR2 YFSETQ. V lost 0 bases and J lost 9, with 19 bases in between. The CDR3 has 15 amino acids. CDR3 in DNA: TGCGCCAGCAGCTTGGACGGGGTCTCTCTCACCCGGCAGTACTTC. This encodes CASSLDGVSLTRQYF.

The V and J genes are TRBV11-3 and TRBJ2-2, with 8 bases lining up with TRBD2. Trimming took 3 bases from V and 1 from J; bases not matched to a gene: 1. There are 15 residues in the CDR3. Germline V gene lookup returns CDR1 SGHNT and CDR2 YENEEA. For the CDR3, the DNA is TGTGCCAGCAGCTTCGCGGGAGGGAACACCGGGGAGCTGTTTTTT. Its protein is CASSFAGGNTGELFF.

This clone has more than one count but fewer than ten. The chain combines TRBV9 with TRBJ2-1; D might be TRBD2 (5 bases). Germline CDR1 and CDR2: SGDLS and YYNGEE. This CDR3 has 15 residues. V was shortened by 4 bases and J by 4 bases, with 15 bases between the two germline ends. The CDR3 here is CASSPPEGLYNEQFF. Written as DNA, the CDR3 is TGTGCCAGCAGCCCGCCTGAGGGCCTGTACAATGAGCAGTTCTTC.

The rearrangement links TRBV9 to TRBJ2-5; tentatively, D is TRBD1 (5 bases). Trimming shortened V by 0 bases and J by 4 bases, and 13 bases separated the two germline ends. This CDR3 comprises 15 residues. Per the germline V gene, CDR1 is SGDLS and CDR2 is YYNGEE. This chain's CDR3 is CASSVEGFNRETQYF. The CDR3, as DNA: TGTGCCAGCAGCGTAGAGGGGTTTAACCGAGAGACCCAGTACTTC.

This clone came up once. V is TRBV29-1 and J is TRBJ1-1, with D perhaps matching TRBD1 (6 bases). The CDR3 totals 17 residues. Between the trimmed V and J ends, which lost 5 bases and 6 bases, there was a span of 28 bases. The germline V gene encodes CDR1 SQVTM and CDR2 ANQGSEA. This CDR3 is CSVRGTKRNTEAPEAFF. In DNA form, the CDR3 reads TGCAGCGTTAGGGGGACCAAACGGAACACTGAAGCGCCTGAAGCTTTCTTT.

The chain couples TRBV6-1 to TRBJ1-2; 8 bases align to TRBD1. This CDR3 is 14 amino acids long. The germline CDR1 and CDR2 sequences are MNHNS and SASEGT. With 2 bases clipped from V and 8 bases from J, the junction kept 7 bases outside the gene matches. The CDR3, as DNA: TGTGCCAGCAGTGAAATCGACAGGGGCGGAGGCTACACCTTC. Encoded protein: CASSEIDRGGGYTF.

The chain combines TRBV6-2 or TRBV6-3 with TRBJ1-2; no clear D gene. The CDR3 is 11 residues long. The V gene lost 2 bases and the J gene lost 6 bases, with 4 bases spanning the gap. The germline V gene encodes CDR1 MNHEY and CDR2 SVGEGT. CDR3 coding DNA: TGTGCCAGCAGTTACCAGGATGGCTACACCTTC. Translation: CASSYQDGYTF.